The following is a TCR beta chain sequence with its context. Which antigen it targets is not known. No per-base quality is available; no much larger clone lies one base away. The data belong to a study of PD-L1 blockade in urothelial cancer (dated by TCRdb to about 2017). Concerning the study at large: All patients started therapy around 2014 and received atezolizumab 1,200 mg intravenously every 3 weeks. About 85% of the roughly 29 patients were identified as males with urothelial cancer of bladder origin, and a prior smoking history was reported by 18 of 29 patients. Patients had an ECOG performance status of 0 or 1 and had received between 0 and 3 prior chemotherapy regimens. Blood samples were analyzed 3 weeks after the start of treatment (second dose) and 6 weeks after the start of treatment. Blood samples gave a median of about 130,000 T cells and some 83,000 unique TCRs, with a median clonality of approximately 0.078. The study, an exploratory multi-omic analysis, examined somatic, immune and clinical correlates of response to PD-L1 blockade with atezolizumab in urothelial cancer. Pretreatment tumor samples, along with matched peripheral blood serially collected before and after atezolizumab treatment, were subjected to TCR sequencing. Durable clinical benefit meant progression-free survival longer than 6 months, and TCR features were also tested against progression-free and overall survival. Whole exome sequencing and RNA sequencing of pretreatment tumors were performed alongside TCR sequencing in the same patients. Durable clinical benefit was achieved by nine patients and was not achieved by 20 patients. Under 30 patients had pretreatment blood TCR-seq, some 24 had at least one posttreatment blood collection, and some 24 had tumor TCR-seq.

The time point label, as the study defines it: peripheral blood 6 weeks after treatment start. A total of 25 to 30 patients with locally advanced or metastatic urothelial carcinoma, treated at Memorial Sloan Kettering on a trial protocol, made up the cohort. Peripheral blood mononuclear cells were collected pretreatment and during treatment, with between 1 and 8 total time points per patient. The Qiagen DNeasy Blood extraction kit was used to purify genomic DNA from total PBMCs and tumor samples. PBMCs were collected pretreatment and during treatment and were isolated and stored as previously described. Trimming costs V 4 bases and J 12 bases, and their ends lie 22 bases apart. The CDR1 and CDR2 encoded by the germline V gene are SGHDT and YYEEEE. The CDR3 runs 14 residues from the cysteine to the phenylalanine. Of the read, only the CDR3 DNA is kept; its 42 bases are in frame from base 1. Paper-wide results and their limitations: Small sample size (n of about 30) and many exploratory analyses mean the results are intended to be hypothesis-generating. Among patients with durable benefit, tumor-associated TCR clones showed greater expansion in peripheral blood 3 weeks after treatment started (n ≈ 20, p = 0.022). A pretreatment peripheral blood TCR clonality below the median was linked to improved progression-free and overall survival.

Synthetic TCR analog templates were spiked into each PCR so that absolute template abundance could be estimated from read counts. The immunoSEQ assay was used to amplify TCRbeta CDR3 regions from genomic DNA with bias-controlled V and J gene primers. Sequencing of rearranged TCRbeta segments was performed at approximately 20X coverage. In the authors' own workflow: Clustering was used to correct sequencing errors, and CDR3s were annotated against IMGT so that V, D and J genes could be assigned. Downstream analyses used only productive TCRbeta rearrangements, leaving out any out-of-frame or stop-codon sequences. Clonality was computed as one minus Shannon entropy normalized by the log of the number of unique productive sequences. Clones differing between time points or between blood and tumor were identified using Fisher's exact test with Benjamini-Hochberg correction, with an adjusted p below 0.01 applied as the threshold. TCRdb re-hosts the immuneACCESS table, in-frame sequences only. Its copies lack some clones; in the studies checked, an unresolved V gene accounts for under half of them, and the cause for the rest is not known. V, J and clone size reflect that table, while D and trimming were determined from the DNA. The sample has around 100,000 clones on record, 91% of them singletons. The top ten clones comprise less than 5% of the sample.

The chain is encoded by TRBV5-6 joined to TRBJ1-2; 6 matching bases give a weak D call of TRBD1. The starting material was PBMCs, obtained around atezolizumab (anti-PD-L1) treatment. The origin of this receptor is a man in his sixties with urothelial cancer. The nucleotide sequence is TGTGCCAGCAGCGGACGAGGAGCGGGGGCAGTTAACACCTTC. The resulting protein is CASSGRGAGAVNTF.